One sample yielded the 29 T cell receptor beta chains listed below, sequenced in a study of neurological immune-mediated disorders. TCRdb used MiXCR to reprocess the 5' RACE reads, holding one entry per CDR3 protein. Here the sample spans about 58,000 distinct CDR3 sequences, 3% to 4.5% being singletons. The sequenced sample was PBMCs. These TCRs come from a man aged 25 to 40 with multiple sclerosis.

This clonotype occurred many times. The V gene is TRBV7-9, the J gene TRBJ2-5; D ambiguous. The CDR3 contains 14 residues. CDR1 SEHNR and CDR2 FQNEAQ come from the germline V gene (reference sequence). V was shortened by 5 bases and J by 9 bases, with 19 bases between the two germline ends. CDR3 DNA: TGTGCCAGCAGCGGAAGGGCCGCTTCGCCGGCCCAGTACTTC. Its translation: CASSGRAASPAQYF.

This clonotype was recorded many times. This chain uses TRBV20-1 with TRBJ2-1; 9 bases agree with TRBD2. J gave up 8 bases and V 5 bases, and 10 bases lay outside the gene matches. Germline CDR1 reads DFQATT; CDR2 reads SNEGSKA (reference sequence). The CDR3 extends over 14 amino acids. In nucleotides, the CDR3 is TGCAGTGCTCGGAGGAGCGGGGGGATCTATGAGCAGTTCTTC. This codes for CSARRSGGIYEQFF.

This clonotype was recorded at least ten times. The chain employs TRBV27 and TRBJ1-2; 7 nucleotides agree with TRBD1. The CDR3 sequence is 15 residues long. Trimming at V came to 5 bases and at J to 7 bases, leaving 13 bases not matched to a gene. Germline CDR1 is MNHEY and CDR2 is SMNVEV (reference sequence). The CDR3 sequence is CASSHTTTGAGGYTF. Here the CDR3 DNA reads TGTGCCAGCAGTCATACCACAACAGGGGCGGGTGGCTACACCTTC.

This clonotype was counted many times. The chain links TRBV7-9 to TRBJ1-5; 8 positions agree with TRBD1. Per the germline V gene, CDR1 is SEHNR and CDR2 is FQNEAQ (reference sequence). CDR3 size: 15 residues. Unmatched junction bases numbered 6, after V lost 4 bases and J lost 4 bases. Here the CDR3 DNA reads TGTGCCAGCAGCTCAGACAGGGGTCGGAATCAGCCCCAGCATTTT. This encodes CASSSDRGRNQPQHF.

This clonotype has ten or more counts. The chain combines TRBV29-1 with TRBJ2-5; D unresolved. Germline V gene data show CDR1 as SQVTM and CDR2 as ANQGSEA. The ends were cut back, 6 bases at V and 3 bases at J, with 5 bases in the middle. The length of the CDR3 is 10 residues. CDR3 DNA sequence: TGCAGCGTGCAAAAAGAGACCCAGTACTTC. Its protein is CSVQKETQYF.

This clonotype has at least ten counts. The chain employs TRBV20-1 and TRBJ2-5; 7 positions match TRBD2. The V segment lost 5 bases and the J segment 3 bases; nucleotides outside the gene matches: 3. CDR1 is DFQATT, CDR2 SNEGSKA, per germline (reference sequence). The CDR3 sequence is 12 residues long. The DNA of the CDR3 is TGCAGTGCTGGGGGAGGGAAAGAGACCCAGTACTTC. Its translation: CSAGGGKETQYF.

This clonotype has at least ten counts. The chain recombines TRBV7-9 with TRBJ2-5, with 8 bases fitting TRBD1. The germline gives CDR1 SEHNR, CDR2 FQNEAQ (reference sequence). This CDR3 is 15 amino acids long. The trim removed 2 bases at V and 4 bases at J, leaving 6 bases unmatched. As DNA, the CDR3 is TGTGCCAGCAGCTTAAGGACAGGGCTTCGAGAGACCCAGTACTTC. Its protein is CASSLRTGLRETQYF.

This clonotype was counted many times. V and J are TRBV19 and TRBJ2-1, with 8 bases lining up with TRBD2. Germline V gene lookup returns CDR1 LNHDA and CDR2 SQIVND (reference sequence). The CDR3 extends over 15 amino acids. The V segment lost 4 bases and the J segment 3 bases; nucleotides outside the gene matches: 5. The CDR3 reads CASSNPGLVYNEQFF. CDR3 in DNA: TGTGCCAGTAGTAACCCGGGACTAGTCTACAATGAGCAGTTCTTC.

The table lists this clonotype with many counts. The CDR3 nucleotides read TGTGCCAGCAGTTTTGGCCTGGACAACTATGGCTACACCTTC. It specifies CASSFGLDNYGYTF. This chain connects TRBV12-3 or TRBV12-4 to TRBJ1-2; D is unresolved. The CDR3 length is 14 residues. With 3 bases removed from V and 2 bases from J, the gap between germline ends came to 10 bases.

This clonotype occurred a few times. A much larger clone differs by one base, so this may be a read error. The V call is TRBV28, the J call TRBJ1-1; unclear D gene. The V gene's germline CDR1 is MDHEN and CDR2 SYDVKM. This CDR3 is built from 13 residues. V lost 3 bases and J 1 base, leaving 6 bases between the germline ends. DNA of the CDR3: TGTGCCAGCAGTTTCATGAAGAACACTGAAGCTTTCTTT. Encoded protein: CASSFMKNTEAFF.

This clonotype qualifies as medium-sized. The V gene is TRBV29-1, the J gene TRBJ2-4; 7 bases are a match to TRBD2. V lost 6 bases to trimming and J lost 6 bases; unmatched junction nucleotides: 5. The CDR3 covers 12 residues. The germline V gene has CDR1 SQVTM and CDR2 ANQGSEA. The CDR3 DNA is TGCAGCGTGGCGAGGGAGGGAAACATTCAGTACTTC. Translating it yields CSVAREGNIQYF.

The table lists this clonotype with many counts. The rearrangement uses TRBV20-1 and TRBJ2-1; maybe TRBD2 (5 bases). The ends were cut back, 6 bases at V and 0 bases at J, with 18 bases in the middle. The CDR3 has 16 amino acids. The germline V gene has CDR1 DFQATT and CDR2 SNEGSKA (reference sequence). In DNA, the CDR3 is TGCAGTGCCAGACCCCACGACTACCGCTCCTACAATGAGCAGTTCTTC. Amino acid sequence: CSARPHDYRSYNEQFF.

This clonotype was picked up many times. V is TRBV12-3 or TRBV12-4 and J is TRBJ2-3; 7 nucleotides align to TRBD1. The CDR3 is 13 amino acids. J was trimmed by 2 bases and V by 9 bases; bases with no gene match: 5. This CDR3 reads CASRDSLTDTQYF. Here the CDR3 DNA reads TGTGCCAGTAGGGACAGCCTCACAGATACGCAGTATTTT.

Only a few counts were recorded for this clonotype. This sequence joins TRBV27 and TRBJ1-6, with D possibly being TRBD1 (5 bases). The germline gives CDR1 MNHEY, CDR2 SMNVEV (reference sequence). Trimming took off 6 bases at V and 6 bases at J, with 15 bases between the two ends. This CDR3 contains 15 residues. The CDR3 loop reads CASRWGRGTNSPLHF. CDR3 bases: TGTGCCAGCAGATGGGGACGGGGAACTAATTCACCCCTCCACTTT.

This clonotype showed up many times. This chain links TRBV7-8 with TRBJ2-1; 9 bases match TRBD1. CDR1 and CDR2 (germline): SGHVS, FQNEAQ. The V segment lost 6 bases and the J segment 9 bases; nucleotides outside the gene matches: 9. The length of the CDR3 is 14 residues. The CDR3 DNA reads as TGTGCCAGCAGGCGGGACAGGGACTCGGGTGAGCAGTTCTTC. Amino acid sequence: CASRRDRDSGEQFF.

This clonotype was recorded at least ten times. The gene calls are TRBV11-2 and TRBJ1-2, with a weak D call TRBD1 (5 bases). Germline V gene data show CDR1 as SGHAT and CDR2 as FQNNGV. V lost 5 bases and J lost 4, with 14 bases in between. This CDR3 contains 14 residues. CDR3 loop: CASSPPVGGYGYTF. CDR3 nucleotides: TGTGCCAGCAGCCCGCCCGTGGGGGGCTATGGCTACACCTTC.

At least ten counts were recorded for this clonotype. The chain couples TRBV7-8 to TRBJ2-7, with 12 bases matching TRBD2. V lost 5 bases, J lost 2 bases, and 4 bases stayed unmatched. The CDR3 consists of 15 residues. CDR1 is SGHVS, CDR2 FQNEAQ, per germline. CDR3 region: CASSLRTSGAYEQYF. In nucleotides, the CDR3 is TGTGCCAGCAGCCTCCGGACTAGCGGGGCCTACGAGCAGTACTTC.

There are many counts of this clonotype. The chain recombines TRBV7-9 with TRBJ2-3, with 11 positions matching TRBD2. With V trimmed by 5 bases and J by 7 bases, 8 bases remained unmatched. Germline assignment: CDR1 SEHNR and CDR2 FQNEAQ (reference sequence). The CDR3 runs to 15 residues. The CDR3 is CASSPTLAGGNTQYF. The DNA for the CDR3 is TGTGCCAGCAGCCCCACTCTAGCGGGGGGTAATACGCAGTATTTT.

Many counts were recorded for this clonotype. V usage is TRBV29-1 and J usage is TRBJ1-1; D not resolved. V was clipped by 6 bases and J by 1 base, with 30 bases between them. CDR1 SQVTM and CDR2 ANQGSEA come from the germline V gene. CDR3 size: 19 residues. The CDR3 spells CSVLPPARPPVPENTEAFF. Here the CDR3 DNA reads TGCAGCGTCCTGCCGCCGGCGCGACCTCCCGTACCCGAGAACACTGAAGCTTTCTTT.

This clonotype was observed at least ten times. The chain uses TRBV20-1 and TRBJ1-2; no definite D call. This CDR3 is 13 amino acids long. The germline V and J ends were trimmed by 5 bases and 0 bases, with 10 bases remaining between them. Looked up from germline, CDR1 is DFQATT and CDR2 is SNEGSKA (reference sequence). The CDR3 region has the DNA TGCAGTGCTTCAGAAACAGCTAACTATGGCTACACCTTC. It codes for CSASETANYGYTF.

This clonotype was seen only a few times. A much more abundant neighbour one base away suggests this may be a read error. The chain links TRBV5-1 to TRBJ1-1; tentatively, D is TRBD1 (5 bases). Germline V gene lookup returns CDR1 SGHRS and CDR2 YFSETQ. CDR3 length: 18 residues. Trimming removed 0 bases at V and 1 base at J, with 19 bases between. The CDR3 reads CASSLVGGIGAENTEAFF. In DNA form, the CDR3 reads TGCGCCAGCAGCTTGGTCGGGGGGATAGGGGCGGAGAACACTGAAGCTTTCTTT.

This clonotype has only a few counts. This sequence may be a read error, since a much larger clone differs from it by one base. This chain connects TRBV7-8 to TRBJ1-1; perhaps TRBD1 as D (5 bases). Trimming took off 5 bases at V and 4 bases at J, with 20 bases between the two ends. The CDR3 has 16 residues. The germline CDR1 and CDR2 sequences are SGHVS and FQNEAQ. The CDR3 sequence: CASSPGGLTRGTEAFF. For the CDR3, the DNA is TGTGCCAGCAGCCCGGGCGGTTTGACTAGGGGCACTGAAGCTTTCTTT.

This clonotype was recorded many times. This chain links TRBV9 with TRBJ1-6; D gene ambiguous. The CDR3 totals 12 residues. The ends were cut back, 1 base at V and 5 bases at J, with 1 base in the middle. Germline V CDR1 and CDR2: SGDLS, YYNGEE. This CDR3 reads CASSVNNSPLHF. Here the CDR3 DNA reads TGTGCCAGCAGCGTAAATAATTCACCCCTCCACTTT. The entire variable domain, with the rest obtained from reference TRBV9 and TRBJ1-6, is as follows: DSGVTQTPKHLITATGQRVTLRCSPRSGDLSVYWYQQSLDQGLQFLIQYYNGEERAKGNILERFSAQQFPDLHSELNLSSLELGDSALYFCASSVNNSPLHFGNGTRLTVT.

This clonotype was seen repeatedly, ten times or more. Here the CDR3 reads CASSPDSVYGYTF. CDR3 sequence (DNA): TGTGCCAGCAGTCCAGACAGCGTCTATGGCTACACCTTC. The V gene is TRBV6-5, the J gene TRBJ1-2; perhaps TRBD1 as D (5 bases). The V end was cut by 5 bases, the J end by 4 bases, with 11 bases between. Germline CDR1 reads MNHEY; CDR2 reads SVGAGI. The CDR3 covers 13 residues.

This clonotype appeared many times. The CDR3 DNA sequence: TGCAGTGCTAGAATCGGGGCCGGGCAGTACTTC. It is translated as CSARIGAGQYF. This sequence joins TRBV20-1 and TRBJ2-7; the D call may be TRBD1 or TRBD2 (5 bases each). Germline CDR1 and CDR2: DFQATT and SNEGSKA (reference sequence). V lost 2 bases and J 9 bases, leaving 11 bases between the germline ends. The CDR3 contains 11 residues.

This clonotype was recorded many times. The chain employs TRBV12-3 or TRBV12-4 and TRBJ2-2; D is undetermined. The V end lost 2 bases, the J end lost 4 bases, and 5 bases lay between the germline ends. The CDR3 covers 13 residues. This chain's CDR3 is CASSLSATGELFF. CDR3 nucleotides: TGTGCCAGCAGTTTATCGGCCACCGGGGAGCTGTTTTTT.

At least ten counts were recorded for this clonotype. The chain has TRBV12-3 or TRBV12-4 and TRBJ1-2, with D tentatively TRBD1 (6 bases). Trimming cost V 9 bases and J 4 bases, with 15 bases left between them. CDR3 length: 13 residues. The CDR3 region is CASGTPSSYGYTF. CDR3 DNA: TGTGCCAGTGGGACACCGAGTTCCTATGGCTACACCTTC.

This clonotype was seen at least ten times. V and J are TRBV12-3 or TRBV12-4 and TRBJ2-6, with D possibly matching TRBD1 (6 bases). Trimming removed 5 bases from V and 2 bases from J, with 10 bases in between. The CDR3 covers 15 residues. CDR3 bases: TGTGCCAGCAGTCTCACAGGGACTGGGGCCAACGTCCTGACTTTC. The encoded protein is CASSLTGTGANVLTF.

Ten or more counts support this clonotype. This chain joins TRBV28 and TRBJ2-4; maybe TRBD2 (6 bases). This CDR3 spans 16 amino acids. V lost 2 bases to trimming and J lost 0 bases, with 11 bases between them. Germline lookup yields CDR1 MDHEN and CDR2 SYDVKM. The CDR3 sequence is CASSLGLGLAKNIQYF. The CDR3 DNA reads TGTGCCAGCAGTTTAGGTCTGGGACTAGCCAAAAACATTCAGTACTTC.